This TCR beta chain was retrieved from a study of blood T cell repertoires in COVID-19 (dated by TCRdb to the early 2020s). Notes on the research overall: Samples covering the acute and convalescent phases of COVID-19 were provided by collaborators in the United States, Italy and Spain. Deeply sampled blood TCRbeta repertoires from subjects exposed to, actively infected with, or recovered from COVID-19 were included in the dataset. The repertoires were released in a freely available public database intended as a resource for research on the immune response to SARS-CoV-2. Samples were obtained from the ongoing ImmuneRACE study (first 160 participants) and from some 1,200 subjects provided by 6 global collaborators. HLA class I and class II types, where available, came from metadata supplied by the sample provider rather than from assay-based typing. The prospective study material was composed of cDNA or gDNA derived from T cells, B-cell-depleted T cells, or PBMCs. Sample metadata almost always included a de-identified subject ID, COVID-19 status, age in years and sex.

Taken from cysteine to phenylalanine, the CDR3 has 16 residues. CDR3 DNA only is kept here, 48 bases in frame from base 1. Trimmed from V: 3 bases; trimmed from J: 5 bases; junction bases lacking a gene match: 10. CDR1 and CDR2, looked up from the germline V gene, are SGDLS and YYNGEE. The immunoSEQ Assay, a bias-controlled multiplex PCR, was used to amplify TCRbeta CDR3 regions from genomic DNA. Turning to the authors' computational methods: The number of nucleated cells in each sample was estimated from the amplification of reference gene primers within the assay. Sequence reads were collapsed and filtered to measure the absolute abundance of every unique TCRbeta CDR3 rearrangement. For each sample, productive Simpson clonality was calculated as the square root of Simpson's diversity index across productive rearrangements. What TCRdb holds here is the immuneACCESS table cut down to in-frame rearrangements. Part of the clones is not present; checked against another copy, under half of the missing clones reflect an unresolved V gene, and the others are unexplained. V and J calls and clone size are copied from that table; D and trimming were computed from the DNA. The sample includes over 150,000 clones, with roughly 80% observed a single time. Roughly 3.2% of the sample lies in the top ten.

As regards this clone: The antigen it binds to is not known. The sample holds no much larger clone one base away, and base qualities are not on file.

Enrolling through a virtual design, the prospective study's participants ranged in age from roughly 18 to 90 years and lived across around 25 United States geographic areas. In the prospective study, cohorts were assigned on the basis of participant-reported clinical history obtained from a screening survey and a study questionnaire. Recovered participants in ImmuneRACE Cohort 3 were defined as having two consecutive negative NP/OP PCR tests, clearance from a healthcare professional, or resolution of symptoms. In the prospective study, mobile phlebotomists collected whole blood, serum and a nasopharyngeal or oropharyngeal swab from each participant. Over a roughly 2-month period, participants in the prospective study had the option of providing additional blood draws and questionnaires. Before DNA extraction, prospective study blood samples were shipped either frozen or at room temperature. Study-level results and caveats: The amount of clinical and demographic metadata varied by source and participant and was provided uncurated.

Recombination linked TRBV9 to TRBJ1-4, with 7 junctional bases fitting TRBD1. The sequence derives from a woman aged 25 to 39 who had recovered from COVID-19. Sequenced material: PBMCs or T cells enriched from blood (not recorded which). CDR3 protein: CASSDDTGAGNEKLFF. The sequence in DNA is TGTGCCAGCAGCGACGACACAGGGGCGGGGAATGAAAAACTGTTTTTT. The reference TRBV9 and TRBJ1-4 proteins fill in what lies around the CDR3, so the full variable domain reads DSGVTQTPKHLITATGQRVTLRCSPRSGDLSVYWYQQSLDQGLQFLIQYYNGEERAKGNILERFSAQQFPDLHSELNLSSLELGDSALYFCASSDDTGAGNEKLFFGSGTQLSVL.